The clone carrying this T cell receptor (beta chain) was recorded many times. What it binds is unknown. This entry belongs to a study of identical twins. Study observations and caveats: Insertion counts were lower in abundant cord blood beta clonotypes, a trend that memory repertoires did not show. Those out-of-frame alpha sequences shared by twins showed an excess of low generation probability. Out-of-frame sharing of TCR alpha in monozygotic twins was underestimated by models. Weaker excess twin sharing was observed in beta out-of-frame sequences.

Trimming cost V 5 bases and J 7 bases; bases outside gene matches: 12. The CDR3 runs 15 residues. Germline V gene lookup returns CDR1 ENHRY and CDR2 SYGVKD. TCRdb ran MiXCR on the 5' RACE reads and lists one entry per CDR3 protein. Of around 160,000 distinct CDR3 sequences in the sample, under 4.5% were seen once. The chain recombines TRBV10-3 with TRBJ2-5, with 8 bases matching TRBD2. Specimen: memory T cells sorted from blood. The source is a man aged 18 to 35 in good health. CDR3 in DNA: TGTGCCATCAGTCCTTTGGCAGCGGGAGCCAGGACCCAGTACTTC. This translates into CAISPLAAGARTQYF.